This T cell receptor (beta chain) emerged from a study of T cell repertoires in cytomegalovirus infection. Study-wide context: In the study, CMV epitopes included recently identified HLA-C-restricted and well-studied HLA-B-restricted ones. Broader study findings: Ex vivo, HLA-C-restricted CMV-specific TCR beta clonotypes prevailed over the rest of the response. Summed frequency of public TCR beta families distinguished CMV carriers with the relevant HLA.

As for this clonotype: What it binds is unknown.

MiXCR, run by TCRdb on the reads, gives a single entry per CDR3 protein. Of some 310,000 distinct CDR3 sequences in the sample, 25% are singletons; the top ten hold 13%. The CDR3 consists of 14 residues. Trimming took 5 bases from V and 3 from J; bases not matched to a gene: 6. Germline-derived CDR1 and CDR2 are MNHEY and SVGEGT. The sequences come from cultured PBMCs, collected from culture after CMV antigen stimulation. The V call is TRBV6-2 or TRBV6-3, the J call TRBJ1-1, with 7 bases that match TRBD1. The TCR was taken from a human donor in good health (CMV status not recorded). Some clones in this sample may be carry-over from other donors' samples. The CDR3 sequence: CASSRGGTDTEAFF. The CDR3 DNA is TGTGCCAGCAGTAGAGGAGGGACAGACACTGAAGCTTTCTTT.